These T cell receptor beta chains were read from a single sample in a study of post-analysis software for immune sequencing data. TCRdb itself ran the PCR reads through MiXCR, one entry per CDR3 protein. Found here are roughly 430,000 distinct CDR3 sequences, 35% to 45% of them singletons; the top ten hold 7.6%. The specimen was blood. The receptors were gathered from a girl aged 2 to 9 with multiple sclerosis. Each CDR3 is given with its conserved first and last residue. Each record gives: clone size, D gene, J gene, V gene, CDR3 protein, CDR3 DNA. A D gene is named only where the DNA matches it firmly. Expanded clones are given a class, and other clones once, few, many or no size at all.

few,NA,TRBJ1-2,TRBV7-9,CASSPRGQGVGMWYGYTF,TGTGCCAGCAGCCCCCGGGGGCAGGGAGTCGGTATGTGGTATGGCTACACCTTC
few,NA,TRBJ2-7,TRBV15,CATSGGRGSSYEQYF,TGTGCCACCAGCGGGGGCAGGGGAAGCTCCTACGAGCAGTACTTC
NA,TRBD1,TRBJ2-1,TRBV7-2,CASRDRGPYNEQFF,TGTGCCAGCCGGGACAGGGGGCCTTACAATGAGCAGTTCTTC
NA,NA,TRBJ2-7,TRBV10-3,CAIGKGRGCYEQYF,TGTGCCATCGGAAAGGGACGGGGGTGTTACGAGCAGTACTTC
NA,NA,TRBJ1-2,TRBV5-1,CASSPDLGHGYTF,TGCGCCAGCAGTCCTGACCTAGGCCATGGCTACACCTTC
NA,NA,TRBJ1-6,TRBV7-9,CASSSGPPALHF,TGTGCCAGCAGCTCGGGACCTCCTGCCCTCCACTTT
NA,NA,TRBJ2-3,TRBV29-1,CSVATGTSTDTQYF,TGCAGCGTTGCAACAGGAACCAGCACAGATACGCAGTATTTT
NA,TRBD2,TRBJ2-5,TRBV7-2,CASSLERGGGARETQYF,TGTGCCAGCAGCTTAGAAAGGGGCGGGGGGGCCAGAGAGACCCAGTACTTC
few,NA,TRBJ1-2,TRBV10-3,CAIMPDTNYGYTF,TGTGCCATCATGCCAGATACTAACTATGGCTACACCTTC
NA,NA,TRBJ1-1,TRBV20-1,CSASSYTEAFF,TGCAGTGCCTCATCGTACACTGAAGCTTTCTTT
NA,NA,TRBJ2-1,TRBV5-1,CASSRGVEQFF,TGCGCCAGCAGCCGAGGGGTAGAGCAGTTCTTC